One and the same sample provided the 13 T cell receptor beta chains below, sequenced in a study of shared clonotypes between healthy human individuals. The protocol was immunoSEQ multiplex PCR, while the TCRdb copy is restricted to in-frame clones and leaves out a portion. This sample yields fewer than 3 million clones, of which around 93% are seen a single time; around 0.35% belongs to the top ten. The sequenced material came from naive CD4+ T cells from PBMCs. Subset in this sample: CD45RA+ positively selected. Receptors were obtained from a man younger than 35 in good health. Some clones in this sample may be carry-over from other donors' samples.

This chain connects TRBV18 to TRBJ2-3; no firm D call. Germline V gives CDR1 KGHSH, CDR2 LQKENI. CDR3 size: 15 residues. V was clipped by 6 bases and J by 2 bases, with 15 bases between them. CDR3 coding DNA: TGTGCCAGCTCCGCCCGGCGAGGAACCACAGATACGCAGTATTTT. It specifies CASSARRGTTDTQYF.

In the case of this clone: The sample carries other DNA sequences with the same CDR3. The chain links TRBV27 to TRBJ2-5, with no clear D. The CDR3 length is 13 residues. With 2 bases removed from V and 5 bases from J, the gap between germline ends came to 9 bases. The germline CDR1 and CDR2 sequences are MNHEY and SMNVEV (reference sequence). CDR3 DNA: TGTGCCAGCAGTTTACGGCGTGGGGAGACCCAGTACTTC. It codes for CASSLRRGETQYF.

The chain has TRBV28 and TRBJ2-3; 12 bases are a match to TRBD2. The CDR3 contains 15 residues. V lost 5 bases, J lost 4 bases, and 4 bases stayed unmatched. Germline lookup yields CDR1 MDHEN and CDR2 SYDVKM. The CDR3 bases are TGTGCCAGCAGTCTAGCGGGAGGGCAGGCAGATACGCAGTATTTT. It is translated as CASSLAGGQADTQYF.

The V call is TRBV7-2, the J call TRBJ1-4, with a weak D call TRBD1 (5 bases). The V gene's germline CDR1 is SGHTA and CDR2 FQGNSA. Trimming removed 1 base from V and 7 bases from J, with 13 bases in between. CDR3 length: 15 residues. CDR3 residues: CASSLEPGRPEKLFF. The CDR3 nucleotides read TGTGCCAGCAGCTTAGAACCAGGGAGACCTGAAAAACTGTTTTTT.

V gene TRBV28 combines with J gene TRBJ1-5, with TRBD1 matching 9 bases. The germline gives CDR1 MDHEN, CDR2 SYDVKM. The CDR3 contains 14 residues. Unmatched junction bases numbered 4, after V lost 5 bases and J lost 5 bases. This CDR3 reads CASSLRTGDQPQHF. In DNA, the CDR3 is TGTGCCAGCAGTCTACGGACAGGGGATCAGCCCCAGCATTTT.

The chain has TRBV5-4 and TRBJ1-2; D uncertain. V gave up 4 bases and J gave up 2 bases, with 9 bases separating them. Per germline, CDR1 SGHNT and CDR2 YYREEE (reference sequence). The CDR3 is 13 residues long. CDR3 bases: TGTGCCAGCAGCCTGGCGCGGAACTATGGCTACACCTTC. Its translation: CASSLARNYGYTF.

The V call is TRBV28, the J call TRBJ1-2; D not resolved. Germline V gene sequence: CDR1 MDHEN, CDR2 SYDVKM. This CDR3 comprises 13 residues. V was pared by 4 bases and J by 6 bases, with 12 bases between. The CDR3 DNA follows: TGTGCCAGCAGTTCCTCGGGGAGGGATGGCTACACCTTC. This translates into CASSSSGRDGYTF.

The count of this clone is one. The rearrangement joins TRBV7-2 to TRBJ2-2; D unresolved. Germline CDR1 SGHTA, CDR2 FQGNSA. This CDR3 is built from 14 residues. V lost 5 bases, J lost 7 bases, and 14 bases lay in between. CDR3: CASSTEDGYGELFF. As DNA, the CDR3 is TGTGCCAGCAGCACTGAGGATGGGTACGGGGAGCTGTTTTTT.

This chain links TRBV27 with TRBJ2-7; TRBD2 matches at 8 bases. J gave up 0 bases and V 6 bases, and 25 bases lay outside the gene matches. CDR1 is MNHEY and CDR2 is SMNVEV in the germline V gene (reference sequence). The CDR3 is 21 amino acids. The CDR3 reads CASRRSRGSGSGDPDSYEQYF. The CDR3, as DNA: TGTGCCAGCAGAAGGTCCCGAGGGTCGGGTAGCGGGGACCCAGACTCCTACGAGCAGTACTTC.

The table lists this clone with a count of one. This sequence joins TRBV6-1 and TRBJ2-7; D not resolved. Germline lookup yields CDR1 MNHNS and CDR2 SASEGT. Trimming removed 4 bases at V and 3 bases at J, with 10 bases between. The CDR3 consists of 13 residues. This CDR3 reads CASSVGRVYEQYF. The CDR3 coding sequence is TGTGCCAGCAGTGTGGGCAGAGTCTACGAGCAGTACTTC.

The chain employs TRBV7-6 and TRBJ2-7, with 7 bases lining up with TRBD1. Trimming took 5 bases from V and 1 from J; bases not matched to a gene: 8. The CDR3 consists of 15 residues. Germline CDR1 and CDR2: SGHVS and FNYEAQ. This chain's CDR3 is CASSQRQGASYEQYF. The CDR3 coding sequence is TGTGCCAGCAGCCAACGACAGGGAGCGTCCTACGAGCAGTACTTC.

The CDR3 sequence: CASSQEIGLFF. The CDR3 bases are TGTGCCAGCAGCCAAGAGATAGGCCTGTTTTTT. The rearrangement links TRBV14 to TRBJ1-4; D gene ambiguous. This CDR3 is 11 amino acids long. V was trimmed by 0 bases and J by 14 bases, leaving 7 bases between them. Germline lookup yields CDR1 SGHDN and CDR2 FVKESK.

This chain connects TRBV19 to TRBJ1-4; possibly TRBD1 for D (6 bases). Germline V gene sequence: CDR1 LNHDA, CDR2 SQIVND (reference sequence). Trimming took 7 bases from V and 8 from J, leaving 23 bases between them. CDR3 length: 16 amino acids. CDR3 in amino acids: CASTQGRAGRREKLFF. In nucleotides, the CDR3 is TGTGCCAGTACACAGGGACGGGCAGGGCGGCGGGAAAAACTGTTTTTT.